This T cell receptor (beta chain) was recorded in a study of early stage breast cancer tumors. The method was immunoSEQ multiplex PCR; TCRdb's version includes in-frame clones alone and lacks a portion of them. The data show more than 13,000 clones, approximately 80% seen once. The CDR3 has 12 residues. The ends were cut back, 3 bases at V and 9 bases at J, with 12 bases in the middle. CDR1 is GTSNPN, CDR2 SVGIG, per germline (reference sequence). The TCR sequence derives from a person aged 45-65 years with breast cancer. The V gene is TRBV30, the J gene TRBJ1-5; a possible D gene is TRBD1 (6 bases). The sequenced material came from normal breast tissue next to the tumor. The CDR3 protein is CAWRTEGGPQHF. The CDR3 bases are TGTGCCTGGAGGACCGAAGGGGGGCCCCAGCATTTT.